The next 27 T cell receptor beta chains were all read from a single sample in a study of T cells in Graves' hyperthyroidism and ophthalmopathy. Regions amplified from RNA transcripts were the TCR beta CDR3 regions. Using the HTBI primer set, a first-round RT-PCR was run on the TCR CDR3. One entry per CDR3 protein, called by TCRdb with MiXCR from the multiplex PCR reads. Of under 250,000 distinct CDR3 sequences listed, roughly 22% are singletons. Sequencing was performed on blood. The receptors shown here come from a woman aged 40 to 55 with Graves' ophthalmopathy.

This clonotype was observed many times. V is TRBV6-5 and J is TRBJ1-1; possible D gene TRBD1, 5 bases. The CDR3 length is 13 residues. Per germline, CDR1 MNHEY and CDR2 SVGAGI. V dropped 2 bases and J dropped 3 bases, with 7 bases sitting between them. CDR3 nucleotides: TGTGCCAGCAGTTACGTGGGGCACACTGAAGCTTTCTTT. Translating gives CASSYVGHTEAFF.

This clonotype was seen at least ten times. The chain employs TRBV11-2 and TRBJ2-4; no clear D. CDR3 length: 14 residues. The V and J ends lost 1 base and 0 bases respectively, with 4 bases between them. The germline gives CDR1 SGHAT, CDR2 FQNNGV. The CDR3 here is CASSLAGAKNIQYF. The CDR3 nucleotides are TGTGCCAGCAGCTTAGCTGGAGCCAAAAACATTCAGTACTTC. Full variable domain (rest looked up from reference TRBV11-2 and TRBJ2-4): EAGVAQSPRYKIIEKRQSVAFWCNPISGHATLYWYQQILGQGPKLLIQFQNNGVVDDSQLPKDRFSAERLKGVDSTLKIQPAKLEDSAVYLCASSLAGAKNIQYFGAGTRLSVL.

At least ten counts were recorded for this clonotype. The chain is built from TRBV3-1 and TRBJ2-5; no firm D call. Germline V gene sequence: CDR1 LGHDT, CDR2 YNNKEL (reference sequence). The CDR3 consists of 13 residues. The V and J ends lost 1 base and 4 bases respectively, with 7 bases between them. The chain's CDR3 is CASSQAIGETQYF. The CDR3 nucleotides are TGTGCCAGCAGCCAAGCTATTGGAGAGACCCAGTACTTC.

This clonotype was detected many times. V usage is TRBV6-1 and J usage is TRBJ1-2; D not certain. The CDR3 length is 13 residues. Germline-derived CDR1 and CDR2 are MNHNS and SASEGT. Trimming left V 4 bases short and J 2 bases short, with 8 bases between. The CDR3 bases are TGTGCCAGCAGTGTTGAGGGCAACTATGGCTACACCTTC. Translation: CASSVEGNYGYTF.

This clonotype was counted ten times or more. The rearrangement links TRBV20-1 to TRBJ2-5; 16 bases map to TRBD2. V shed 2 bases and J 1 base; nucleotides not matched to a gene: 10. CDR1 is DFQATT, CDR2 SNEGSKA, per germline (reference sequence). The CDR3 runs to 19 residues. CDR3 in DNA: TGCAGTGCTAGACCCTTGGGGACTAGCGGGAGGGAACTCCAAGAGACCCAGTACTTC. Its protein is CSARPLGTSGRELQETQYF.

The gene calls are TRBV29-1 and TRBJ2-7; D is ambiguous. CDR1 SQVTM and CDR2 ANQGSEA come from the germline V gene. The CDR3 is 11 residues long. With 0 bases removed from V and 5 bases from J, the gap between germline ends came to 5 bases. The CDR3 sequence: CSVEDWNEQYF. The CDR3, as DNA: TGCAGCGTTGAAGATTGGAACGAGCAGTACTTC.

This clonotype has a handful of counts. The chain recombines TRBV18 with TRBJ2-7, with D uncertain. The CDR3 runs 12 residues. Trimming took off 5 bases at V and 3 bases at J, with 8 bases between the two ends. Germline V gene lookup returns CDR1 KGHSH and CDR2 LQKENI. CDR3 protein: CASSGIDYEQYF. Written as DNA, the CDR3 is TGTGCCAGCTCAGGGATCGACTACGAGCAGTACTTC.

This clonotype was observed at least ten times. The rearrangement uses TRBV25-1 and TRBJ2-3; 12 bases map to TRBD2. This CDR3 has 16 residues. Trimming at V came to 4 bases and at J to 0 bases, leaving 2 bases not matched to a gene. Germline lookup yields CDR1 MGHDK and CDR2 SYGVNS. The chain's CDR3 is CASSGTSGASTDTQYF. CDR3 sequence (DNA): TGTGCCAGCAGTGGGACTAGCGGGGCTAGCACAGATACGCAGTATTTT.

This clonotype appeared a few times. J is TRBJ2-7 and V is TRBV6-1, with 14 nucleotides matching TRBD2. Per germline, CDR1 MNHNS and CDR2 SASEGT. The J segment lost 2 bases and the V segment lost 10 bases, leaving 1 base of the junction unmatched. This CDR3 has 13 residues. CDR3 bases: TGTGCCACGGGACTAGCGGGGGCCTACGAGCAGTACTTC. Its protein is CATGLAGAYEQYF.

The rearrangement uses TRBV12-3 or TRBV12-4 and TRBJ1-1, with D perhaps TRBD1 (5 bases). Trimming removed 6 bases at V and 10 bases at J, with 12 bases between. There are 11 residues in the CDR3. Here the CDR3 reads CASSLLGAAFF. The CDR3 nucleotides are TGTGCCAGCAGCCTCCTCGGGGCAGCTTTCTTT.

This sequence joins TRBV7-2 and TRBJ1-5; 7 bases agree with TRBD1. The trim removed 0 bases at V and 5 bases at J, leaving 4 bases unmatched. CDR3 size: 15 residues. The germline V gene has CDR1 SGHTA and CDR2 FQGNSA. CDR3 sequence: CASSLAGRGHQPQHF. The DNA for the CDR3 is TGTGCCAGCAGCTTAGCGGGAAGGGGGCATCAGCCCCAGCATTTT.

In this sample, this clonotype turned up a few times. The genes are TRBV2 and TRBJ1-2, with TRBD1 matching 9 bases. Trimming removed 6 bases from V and 7 bases from J; junction bases left unmatched: 6. This CDR3 is built from 13 residues. Germline values: CDR1 SNHLY, CDR2 FYNNEI. CDR3 region: CASRGTGLRGYTF. The DNA for the CDR3 is TGTGCCAGCAGAGGGACAGGGTTGCGTGGCTACACCTTC.

This clonotype was detected ten times or more. This clone may be a read error of a much larger clone one base away. The chain is built from TRBV7-2 and TRBJ1-1; 7 nucleotides agree with TRBD1. V lost 4 bases to trimming and J lost 1 base; unmatched junction nucleotides: 6. The CDR3 totals 15 residues. CDR1 and CDR2 (germline): SGHTA, FQGNSA. The DNA of the CDR3 is TGTGCCAGCAGCTCACAGGGGAATGGGAACACTGAAGCTTTCTTT. Protein: CASSSQGNGNTEAFF.

This clonotype was seen ten or more times. The chain uses TRBV2 and TRBJ2-7, with 8 bases fitting TRBD1. The germline CDR1 and CDR2 sequences are SNHLY and FYNNEI. There are 14 residues in the CDR3. V shed 4 bases and J 7 bases; nucleotides not matched to a gene: 9. CDR3 nucleotide sequence: TGTGCCAGCAGTGGTACAGGGGGAATGGGGGAGCAGTACTTC. It specifies CASSGTGGMGEQYF.

The V and J genes are TRBV30 and TRBJ1-2; D may be TRBD1 (5 bases). The CDR3 has 12 amino acids. Trimming removed 2 bases from V and 7 bases from J, with 11 bases in between. Germline lookup yields CDR1 GTSNPN and CDR2 SVGIG (reference sequence). The CDR3 coding sequence is TGTGCCTGGAGTTTTCAGGGATCTGGCTACACCTTC. Its translation: CAWSFQGSGYTF.

This clonotype was counted ten times or more. This chain joins TRBV6-5 and TRBJ1-3; D not resolved. This CDR3 has 15 residues. Trimming took off 2 bases at V and 5 bases at J, with 13 bases between the two ends. Germline values: CDR1 MNHEY, CDR2 SVGAGI. CDR3 region: CASSYPGDPRNTIYF. The CDR3 DNA reads TGTGCCAGCAGTTACCCCGGGGATCCGCGAAACACCATATATTTT.

The chain uses TRBV11-2 and TRBJ2-7; 14 bases fit TRBD2. The V gene end was trimmed by 5 bases and the J gene end by 1 base; junction bases not matched to a gene: 7. The CDR3 extends over 17 amino acids. Germline CDR1 is SGHAT and CDR2 is FQNNGV. Here the CDR3 reads CASSPAGTSGGSYEQYF. As DNA, the CDR3 is TGTGCCAGCAGCCCGGCCGGGACTAGCGGGGGATCCTACGAGCAGTACTTC.

This clonotype was seen once. CDR3 in DNA: TGTGCCAGCAGTTTTCAGGGTTGGGGGCACGATGGCTACACCTTC. Protein sequence: CASSFQGWGHDGYTF. The chain is built from TRBV12-3 or TRBV12-4 and TRBJ1-2; the D gene is possibly TRBD1 (6 bases). The CDR3 spans 15 residues. Trimming removed 3 bases from V and 6 bases from J, with 17 bases in between.

This clonotype occurred a few times. V gene TRBV30 combines with J gene TRBJ1-3, with D maybe TRBD1 (5 bases). Per germline, CDR1 GTSNPN and CDR2 SVGIG (reference sequence). The CDR3 runs to 12 residues. The CDR3 region is CGRGNTGNTIYF. CDR3 nucleotides: TGTGGTCGGGGGAACACTGGAAACACCATATATTTT.

At least ten counts were recorded for this clonotype. V usage is TRBV28 and J usage is TRBJ2-7, with TRBD2 matching 8 bases. There are 15 residues in the CDR3. Germline loops: CDR1 MDHEN, CDR2 SYDVKM. Germline trimming cut 4 bases from V and 0 bases from J; bases unmatched to any gene: 5. CDR3 in DNA: TGTGCCAGCAGTTCTCTTAGCGGGACCTCCTACGAGCAGTACTTC. This gives the protein CASSSLSGTSYEQYF.

The table lists this clonotype with many counts. The V call is TRBV9, the J call TRBJ1-2; no firm D call. Germline assignment: CDR1 SGDLS and CDR2 YYNGEE. V was trimmed by 3 bases and J by 5 bases, leaving 11 bases between them. CDR3 length: 13 residues. In DNA, the CDR3 is TGTGCCAGCAGCGCAGCCCCCCTTTATGGCTACACCTTC. Protein: CASSAAPLYGYTF.

In this sample, this clonotype turned up many times. The CDR3 coding sequence is TGTGCCAGCAGCCGGATTAGCTACGGTGTAGACGAGCAGTACTTC. The encoded protein is CASSRISYGVDEQYF. This sequence joins TRBV28 and TRBJ2-7; D is unresolved. V lost 6 bases, J lost 5 bases, and 20 bases lay in between. The CDR3 totals 15 residues. CDR1 is MDHEN and CDR2 is SYDVKM in the germline V gene.

This clonotype showed up many times. The chain joins TRBV6-5 to TRBJ2-7, with a weak D call TRBD2 (6 bases). Between the trimmed V and J ends, which lost 8 bases and 2 bases, there was a span of 13 bases. The CDR3 runs to 13 residues. In germline, CDR1 is MNHEY, CDR2 SVGAGI. This chain's CDR3 is CASARRAAYEQYF. The CDR3 region has the DNA TGTGCCAGCGCTCGGAGGGCCGCCTACGAGCAGTACTTC.

Many counts were recorded for this clonotype. The V and J genes are TRBV7-3 and TRBJ2-2; D ambiguous. This CDR3 region has 12 residues. The germline V gene has CDR1 SGHTA and CDR2 FQGTGA. Trimming cost V 8 bases and J 0 bases, with 4 bases left between them. CDR3 coding DNA: TGTGCCAGCGGCTCGAACACCGGGGAGCTGTTTTTT. It encodes CASGSNTGELFF.

The table lists this clonotype with a few counts. The chain recombines TRBV6-1 with TRBJ1-1; possibly TRBD1 for D (6 bases). V was shortened by 5 bases and J by 10 bases, with 29 bases between the two germline ends. CDR3 size: 17 residues. CDR1 MNHNS and CDR2 SASEGT come from the germline V gene. The chain's CDR3 is CASSQTTLQGEGRGAFF. The CDR3 nucleotides read TGTGCCAGCAGTCAAACAACGCTACAGGGTGAGGGAAGAGGAGCTTTCTTT.

This clonotype was recorded at least ten times. A read error may produce the germline difference seen at one junction end. The chain uses TRBV6-1 and TRBJ2-2; D tentatively reads TRBD1 or TRBD2 (5 bases each). The CDR3 spans 14 residues. Germline V gene data show CDR1 as MNHNS and CDR2 as SASEGT. The CDR3 DNA sequence: TGTGCCAGCAGTAGGACACTAAACACCGGGGAGCCGTTTTTT. This encodes CASSRTLNTGEPFF.

This clonotype was counted ten times or more. The chain links TRBV30 to TRBJ1-1, with D perhaps TRBD1 (6 bases). Germline CDR1 is GTSNPN and CDR2 is SVGIG (reference sequence). The V and J ends lost 0 bases and 4 bases respectively, with 9 bases between them. The CDR3 extends over 13 amino acids. CDR3 region: CAWSVGGSTEAFF. In DNA form, the CDR3 reads TGTGCCTGGAGTGTAGGGGGTAGCACTGAAGCTTTCTTT.